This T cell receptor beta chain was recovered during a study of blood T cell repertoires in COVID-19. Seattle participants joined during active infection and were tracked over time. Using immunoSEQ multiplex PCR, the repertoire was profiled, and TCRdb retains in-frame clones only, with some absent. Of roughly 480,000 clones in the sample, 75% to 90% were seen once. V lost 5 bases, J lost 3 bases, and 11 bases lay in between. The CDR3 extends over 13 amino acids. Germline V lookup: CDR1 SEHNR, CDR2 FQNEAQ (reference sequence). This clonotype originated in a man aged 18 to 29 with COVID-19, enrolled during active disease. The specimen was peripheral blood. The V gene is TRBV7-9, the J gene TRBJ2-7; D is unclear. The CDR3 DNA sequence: TGTGCCAGCAGCAAACTACACGGCTACGAGCAGTACTTC. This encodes CASSKLHGYEQYF.